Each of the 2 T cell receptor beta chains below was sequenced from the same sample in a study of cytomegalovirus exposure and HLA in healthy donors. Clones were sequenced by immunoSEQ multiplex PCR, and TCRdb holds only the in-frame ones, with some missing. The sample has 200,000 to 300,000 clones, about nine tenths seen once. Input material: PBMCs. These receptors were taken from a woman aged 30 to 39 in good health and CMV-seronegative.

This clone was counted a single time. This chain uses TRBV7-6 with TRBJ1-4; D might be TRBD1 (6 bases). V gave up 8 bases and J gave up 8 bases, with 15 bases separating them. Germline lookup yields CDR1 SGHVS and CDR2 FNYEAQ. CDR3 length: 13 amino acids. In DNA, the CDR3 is TGTGCCAGCGGGGGCGGGCCCTCGGAAAAACTGTTTTTT. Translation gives CASGGGPSEKLFF.

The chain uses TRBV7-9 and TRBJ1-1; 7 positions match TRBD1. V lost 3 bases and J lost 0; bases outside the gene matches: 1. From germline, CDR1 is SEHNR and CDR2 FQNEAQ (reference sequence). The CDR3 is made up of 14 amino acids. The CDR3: CASSLGQMNTEAFF. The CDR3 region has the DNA TGTGCCAGCAGCTTGGGACAGATGAACACTGAAGCTTTCTTT.